This is a list of T cell receptor beta chains from one sample in a study of OX40 agonist ivuxolimab in advanced cancers. The assay was immunoSEQ multiplex PCR, and TCRdb's table has in-frame clones only and misses some. Here the sample spans about 74,000 clones, 75% to 95% being singletons. Sequencing used CD4+ or CD8+ T cells sorted from blood, obtained in a trial of the OX40 agonist ivuxolimab. These receptors all stem from an adult with an advanced solid tumor such as melanoma, head and neck, liver or kidney cancer. CDR3s include the opening cysteine and the closing phenylalanine or tryptophan. Fields, in order: V gene, clone size, D gene, J gene, CDR3 protein, CDR3 DNA. The D gene is left open where the match is weak. Expanded clones are given a class, and other clones once, few, many or no size at all.

V gene: TRBV19
clone size: .
D gene: .
J gene: TRBJ1-1
CDR3 protein: CASSISGSFMNTEAFF
CDR3 DNA: TGTGCCAGTAGTATCTCCGGCAGCTTCATGAACACTGAAGCTTTCTTT

V gene: TRBV25-1
clone size: .
D gene: .
J gene: TRBJ2-1
CDR3 protein: CASSEFAVGEQFF
CDR3 DNA: TGTGCCAGCAGTGAATTCGCGGTGGGTGAGCAGTTCTTC

V gene: TRBV19
clone size: .
D gene: .
J gene: TRBJ2-2
CDR3 protein: CASSRGRDPTGELFF
CDR3 DNA: TGTGCCAGTAGTCGGGGCCGGGACCCCACCGGGGAGCTGTTTTTT

V gene: TRBV10-2
clone size: .
D gene: TRBD2
J gene: TRBJ2-7
CDR3 protein: CASTTSGVYEQYF
CDR3 DNA: TGCGCCAGCACGACTAGCGGGGTATACGAGCAGTACTTC

V gene: TRBV4-1
clone size: .
D gene: .
J gene: TRBJ2-3
CDR3 protein: CASSQDKGDTQYF
CDR3 DNA: TGCGCCAGCAGCCAAGATAAGGGAGATACGCAGTATTTT

V gene: TRBV27
clone size: .
D gene: TRBD1
J gene: TRBJ2-3
CDR3 protein: CASRPLDRGPDTQYF
CDR3 DNA: TGTGCCAGTCGACCCCTGGACAGGGGGCCAGATACGCAGTATTTT

V gene: TRBV29-1
clone size: .
D gene: .
J gene: TRBJ1-1
CDR3 protein: CSVEAATGNTEAFF
CDR3 DNA: TGCAGCGTGGAGGCAGCGACAGGGAACACTGAAGCTTTCTTT

V gene: TRBV29-1
clone size: .
D gene: .
J gene: TRBJ1-1
CDR3 protein: CSANRDSTEAFF
CDR3 DNA: TGCAGCGCTAACAGGGATTCCACTGAAGCTTTCTTT

V gene: TRBV4-3
clone size: .
D gene: .
J gene: TRBJ2-7
CDR3 protein: CASSQDSKRIQAIEYF
CDR3 DNA: TGCGCCAGCAGCCAAGATTCCAAGAGGATTCAAGCGATCGAGTACTTC

V gene: TRBV5-1
clone size: .
D gene: TRBD2
J gene: TRBJ2-3
CDR3 protein: CASSLYPTSGGAETDTQYF
CDR3 DNA: TGCGCCAGCAGCTTATACCCGACTAGCGGGGGGGCCGAGACAGATACGCAGTATTTT

V gene: TRBV11-3
clone size: .
D gene: .
J gene: TRBJ2-7
CDR3 protein: CASSLGSSYEQYF
CDR3 DNA: TGTGCCAGCAGCCTCGGGAGCTCCTACGAGCAGTACTTC

V gene: TRBV5-4
clone size: .
D gene: TRBD1
J gene: TRBJ2-7
CDR3 protein: CASSLGDRAYEQYF
CDR3 DNA: TGTGCCAGCAGCTTGGGGGACAGGGCCTACGAGCAGTACTTC

V gene: TRBV7-2
clone size: .
D gene: TRBD2
J gene: TRBJ2-5
CDR3 protein: CASSLVGLDLETQYF
CDR3 DNA: TGTGCCAGCAGCTTAGTGGGACTAGACCTAGAGACCCAGTACTTC

V gene: TRBV19
clone size: .
D gene: .
J gene: TRBJ1-2
CDR3 protein: CASSIAEGNYGYTF
CDR3 DNA: TGTGCCAGTAGTATTGCCGAGGGCAACTATGGCTACACCTTC

V gene: TRBV29-1
clone size: .
D gene: TRBD2
J gene: TRBJ2-2
CDR3 protein: CSVLTSGGDGELFF
CDR3 DNA: TGCAGCGTTCTTACTAGCGGGGGAGACGGGGAGCTGTTTTTT

V gene: TRBV27
clone size: .
D gene: .
J gene: TRBJ2-7
CDR3 protein: CASSLNGPTYEQYF
CDR3 DNA: TGTGCCAGCAGTTTAAATGGGCCGACCTACGAGCAGTACTTC

V gene: TRBV5-6
clone size: .
D gene: .
J gene: TRBJ2-7
CDR3 protein: CASSLVSGPGEQYF
CDR3 DNA: TGTGCCAGCAGCTTGGTTAGCGGCCCAGGCGAGCAGTACTTC

V gene: TRBV30
clone size: .
D gene: .
J gene: TRBJ2-7
CDR3 protein: CAWSLLGPEQYF
CDR3 DNA: TGTGCCTGGAGTCTTCTTGGCCCCGAGCAGTACTTC

V gene: TRBV13
clone size: .
D gene: TRBD1
J gene: TRBJ2-7
CDR3 protein: CASSLEGTGRIYEQYF
CDR3 DNA: TGTGCCAGCAGCTTAGAGGGGACAGGGAGGATCTACGAGCAGTACTTC

V gene: TRBV9
clone size: few
D gene: TRBD1
J gene: TRBJ1-5
CDR3 protein: CASSLTGSGNQPQHF
CDR3 DNA: TGTGCCAGCAGCCTGACAGGGTCTGGGAATCAGCCCCAGCATTTT

V gene: TRBV28
clone size: .
D gene: TRBD1
J gene: TRBJ1-2
CDR3 protein: CASGTGADGYTF
CDR3 DNA: TGTGCCAGCGGGACAGGGGCGGATGGCTACACCTTC

V gene: TRBV6-5
clone size: .
D gene: .
J gene: TRBJ1-1
CDR3 protein: CASSYYGGNTEAFF
CDR3 DNA: TGTGCCAGCAGTTACTACGGGGGGAACACTGAAGCTTTCTTT

V gene: TRBV7-9
clone size: .
D gene: .
J gene: TRBJ2-2
CDR3 protein: CASNQLGVELFF
CDR3 DNA: TGTGCCAGCAATCAATTGGGTGTGGAGCTGTTTTTT

V gene: TRBV13
clone size: .
D gene: TRBD2
J gene: TRBJ2-1
CDR3 protein: CASSVGLAETSMFF
CDR3 DNA: TGTGCCAGCAGCGTCGGACTAGCGGAGACCTCCATGTTCTTC

V gene: TRBV27
clone size: .
D gene: .
J gene: TRBJ2-1
CDR3 protein: CASRSRGYNEQFF
CDR3 DNA: TGTGCCAGCAGGAGTAGGGGATACAATGAGCAGTTCTTC

V gene: TRBV29-1
clone size: .
D gene: TRBD1
J gene: TRBJ1-1
CDR3 protein: CSVPDRGLEAEAFF
CDR3 DNA: TGCAGCGTTCCGGACAGGGGGTTGGAGGCTGAAGCTTTCTTT

V gene: TRBV27
clone size: .
D gene: TRBD1
J gene: TRBJ2-7
CDR3 protein: CASSLLTGNEQYF
CDR3 DNA: TGTGCCAGCAGTCTCCTGACAGGGAACGAGCAGTACTTC

V gene: TRBV5-1
clone size: .
D gene: TRBD1
J gene: TRBJ1-1
CDR3 protein: CASSLAPGGTEAFF
CDR3 DNA: TGCGCCAGCAGCTTGGCCCCAGGGGGGACTGAAGCTTTCTTT

V gene: TRBV27
clone size: .
D gene: .
J gene: TRBJ2-2
CDR3 protein: CASSPEAVNTGELFF
CDR3 DNA: TGTGCCAGCAGTCCCGAGGCGGTGAACACCGGGGAGCTGTTTTTT

V gene: TRBV11-2
clone size: .
D gene: .
J gene: TRBJ2-3
CDR3 protein: CASSLPPPTDTQYF
CDR3 DNA: TGTGCCAGCAGCTTACCCCCCCCCACAGATACGCAGTATTTT

V gene: TRBV29-1
clone size: .
D gene: .
J gene: TRBJ2-1
CDR3 protein: CSVVIYEQFF
CDR3 DNA: TGCAGCGTTGTAATCTATGAGCAGTTCTTC

V gene: TRBV7-2
clone size: .
D gene: .
J gene: TRBJ1-1
CDR3 protein: CASSLDPTEAFF
CDR3 DNA: TGTGCCAGCAGCTTGGACCCCACTGAAGCTTTCTTT

V gene: TRBV5-6
clone size: .
D gene: .
J gene: TRBJ2-1
CDR3 protein: CASSQDGYSYNEQFF
CDR3 DNA: TGTGCCAGCAGCCAGGACGGGTACTCCTACAATGAGCAGTTCTTC

V gene: TRBV12-5
clone size: .
D gene: .
J gene: TRBJ1-2
CDR3 protein: CASGGGDTHGYTF
CDR3 DNA: TGTGCTAGTGGTGGGGGGGATACCCATGGCTACACCTTC

V gene: TRBV18
clone size: .
D gene: .
J gene: TRBJ2-1
CDR3 protein: CASSPLPPPHNEQFF
CDR3 DNA: TGTGCCAGCTCACCCCTCCCCCCGCCCCACAATGAGCAGTTCTTC

V gene: TRBV6-5
clone size: .
D gene: .
J gene: TRBJ2-7
CDR3 protein: CASRSLLGDEQYF
CDR3 DNA: TGTGCCAGCAGATCTCTTTTGGGCGACGAGCAGTACTTC

V gene: TRBV25-1
clone size: .
D gene: .
J gene: TRBJ1-1
CDR3 protein: CASSAIGSNTEAFF
CDR3 DNA: TGTGCCAGCAGCGCTATCGGCAGTAACACTGAAGCTTTCTTT

V gene: TRBV7-8
clone size: .
D gene: .
J gene: TRBJ2-7
CDR3 protein: CASSHPGQHSYEQYF
CDR3 DNA: TGTGCCAGCAGCCATCCGGGACAACACTCCTACGAGCAGTACTTC

V gene: TRBV7-9
clone size: .
D gene: TRBD2
J gene: TRBJ2-3
CDR3 protein: CASSLLARAGDTDTQYF
CDR3 DNA: TGTGCCAGCAGCTTATTGGCTCGAGCGGGGGACACAGATACGCAGTATTTT

V gene: TRBV27
clone size: .
D gene: .
J gene: TRBJ1-1
CDR3 protein: CASSLPGNTEAFF
CDR3 DNA: TGTGCCAGCAGTTTACCGGGGAACACTGAAGCTTTCTTT

V gene: TRBV11-2
clone size: .
D gene: .
J gene: TRBJ1-4
CDR3 protein: CASSLFGNEKLFF
CDR3 DNA: TGTGCCAGCAGCTTATTCGGGAATGAAAAACTGTTTTTT

V gene: TRBV4-2
clone size: .
D gene: TRBD1
J gene: TRBJ2-7
CDR3 protein: CASSQGTGYEQYF
CDR3 DNA: TGTGCCAGCAGCCAAGGGACAGGCTACGAGCAGTACTTC

V gene: TRBV30
clone size: .
D gene: .
J gene: TRBJ2-7
CDR3 protein: CAWQVVWDEQYF
CDR3 DNA: TGTGCCTGGCAGGTTGTGTGGGACGAGCAGTACTTC

V gene: TRBV5-1
clone size: .
D gene: TRBD2
J gene: TRBJ2-5
CDR3 protein: CASSLVSGEETQYF
CDR3 DNA: TGCGCCAGCAGCTTAGTTAGCGGGGAAGAGACCCAGTACTTC

V gene: TRBV6-1
clone size: .
D gene: .
J gene: TRBJ2-7
CDR3 protein: CASMRTPYEQYF
CDR3 DNA: TGTGCCAGCATGCGCACACCCTACGAGCAGTACTTC

V gene: TRBV11-3
clone size: .
D gene: .
J gene: TRBJ2-1
CDR3 protein: CASSLGPVNEQFF
CDR3 DNA: TGTGCCAGCAGCTTGGGCCCTGTGAATGAGCAGTTCTTC

V gene: TRBV29-1
clone size: .
D gene: .
J gene: TRBJ2-3
CDR3 protein: CSSSGGFKGPDTQYF
CDR3 DNA: TGCAGCTCCTCAGGGGGGTTCAAGGGTCCAGATACGCAGTATTTT